This T cell receptor (beta chain) was recovered during a study of blood T cells in healthy people across ages. This clonotype was seen a single time. Mismatch with germline at one junction end may stem from a read error. Using a J-beta primer mix together with a sample-barcoded 5' primer, a second PCR was run for roughly 6 to 12 cycles. TCRdb passed the 5' RACE reads through MiXCR, listing each CDR3 protein once. The sample yields about 1.4 million distinct CDR3 sequences, around 55% seen once. The specimen was blood. The sequence derives from a man in his late teens or twenties in good health.

In DNA form, the CDR3 reads TGCAGTTCTAGCCTGATCGGGAGGGCGGGGGAGCAGTACTTC. Translating it yields CSSSLIGRAGEQYF. The rearrangement joins TRBV20-1 to TRBJ2-7, with TRBD2 identical over 8 bases. This CDR3 is built from 14 residues. Looked up from germline, CDR1 is DFQATT and CDR2 is SNEGSKA (reference sequence).